Listed below are T cell receptor beta chains from one sample, sequenced in a study of response to subunit inactivated influenza vaccine. From the RT-PCR reads, TCRdb called clonotypes with MiXCR, one entry per CDR3 protein. The sample lists hundreds of thousands of distinct CDR3 sequences, approximately 18% occurring once. Material: PBMCs from blood, obtained around 5 days after vaccination. Receptors originate from a man aged 50 or older who received an inactivated influenza vaccine. Both conserved end residues are part of each CDR3. Fields, in order: clone size, V gene, D gene, J gene, CDR3 protein, CDR3 DNA. D genes are given only for firm matches. Only some rows state a clone size, as once, few, many or a class for expanded clones.

clone size: -
V gene: TRBV7-2
D gene: TRBD1
J gene: TRBJ2-2
CDR3 protein: CASSPDRTNTGELFF
CDR3 DNA: TGTGCCAGCAGCCCGGACAGGACGAACACCGGGGAGCTGTTTTTT

clone size: few
V gene: TRBV29-1
D gene: -
J gene: TRBJ2-1
CDR3 protein: CSVESGPWFQEDNEQFF
CDR3 DNA: TGCAGCGTTGAAAGTGGGCCTTGGTTTCAGGAGGACAATGAGCAGTTCTTC

clone size: few
V gene: TRBV7-9
D gene: -
J gene: TRBJ1-1
CDR3 protein: CASSFRGEGTEAFF
CDR3 DNA: TGTGCCAGCAGCTTTAGGGGGGAAGGCACTGAAGCTTTCTTT

clone size: many
V gene: TRBV20-1
D gene: TRBD2
J gene: TRBJ2-5
CDR3 protein: CSAREFGGGQETQYF
CDR3 DNA: TGCAGTGCTAGAGAGTTCGGCGGGGGCCAAGAGACCCAGTACTTC

clone size: -
V gene: TRBV7-9
D gene: -
J gene: TRBJ2-5
CDR3 protein: CASSLARWETQYF
CDR3 DNA: TGTGCCAGCAGCTTAGCTCGTTGGGAGACCCAGTACTTC

clone size: -
V gene: TRBV4-3
D gene: -
J gene: TRBJ2-1
CDR3 protein: CASSQARGNVYNEQFF
CDR3 DNA: TGCGCCAGCAGCCAAGCGAGAGGGAACGTATACAATGAGCAGTTCTTC

clone size: -
V gene: TRBV5-1
D gene: -
J gene: TRBJ2-7
CDR3 protein: CASSGTGGGGEQYF
CDR3 DNA: TGCGCCAGCAGCGGTACAGGGGGGGGAGGCGAGCAGTACTTC

clone size: few
V gene: TRBV5-4
D gene: TRBD2
J gene: TRBJ2-2
CDR3 protein: CASSLMGTSRGQYTGELFF
CDR3 DNA: TGTGCCAGCAGCTTAATGGGGACTAGCCGGGGCCAATACACCGGGGAGCTGTTTTTT

clone size: -
V gene: TRBV6-2/TRBV6-3
D gene: -
J gene: TRBJ2-7
CDR3 protein: CASSYVLRGEQYF
CDR3 DNA: TGTGCCAGCAGTTACGTTCTGAGGGGCGAGCAGTACTTC

clone size: few
V gene: TRBV11-2
D gene: TRBD2
J gene: TRBJ2-7
CDR3 protein: CASSSGLRGLAGGRNEQYF
CDR3 DNA: TGTGCCAGCAGCTCGGGTCTCCGTGGACTAGCGGGGGGGCGGAACGAGCAGTACTTC

clone size: once
V gene: TRBV3-1
D gene: -
J gene: TRBJ2-7
CDR3 protein: CASSQDYPSEQYF
CDR3 DNA: TGTGCCAGCAGCCAAGATTATCCGAGCGAGCAGTACTTC

clone size: -
V gene: TRBV9
D gene: -
J gene: TRBJ2-1
CDR3 protein: CASSVAGTSSYNEQFF
CDR3 DNA: TGTGCCAGCAGCGTAGCCGGAACGAGCTCCTACAATGAGCAGTTCTTC

clone size: -
V gene: TRBV12-3/TRBV12-4
D gene: -
J gene: TRBJ2-7
CDR3 protein: CASSVEGKVRSEQYF
CDR3 DNA: TGTGCCAGCAGTGTCGAGGGGAAGGTGCGATCCGAGCAGTACTTC

clone size: -
V gene: TRBV29-1
D gene: -
J gene: TRBJ2-4
CDR3 protein: CSVATRLAKNIQYF
CDR3 DNA: TGCAGCGTTGCGACACGACTAGCCAAAAACATTCAGTACTTC

clone size: -
V gene: TRBV20-1
D gene: TRBD2
J gene: TRBJ2-2
CDR3 protein: CSATRAGSGELFF
CDR3 DNA: TGCAGTGCTACCCGAGCGGGATCCGGGGAGCTGTTTTTT

clone size: -
V gene: TRBV6-2/TRBV6-3
D gene: -
J gene: TRBJ2-7
CDR3 protein: CASSYYGVKEQYF
CDR3 DNA: TGTGCCAGCAGTTATTATGGGGTCAAGGAGCAGTACTTC

clone size: -
V gene: TRBV10-1
D gene: -
J gene: TRBJ1-2
CDR3 protein: CASSAAVSYGYTF
CDR3 DNA: TGCGCCAGCAGTGCAGCGGTCTCCTATGGCTACACCTTC

clone size: many
V gene: TRBV29-1
D gene: -
J gene: TRBJ1-2
CDR3 protein: CSVGQGGYTF
CDR3 DNA: TGCAGCGTTGGTCAAGGAGGCTACACCTTC

clone size: few
V gene: TRBV24-1
D gene: TRBD1
J gene: TRBJ2-2
CDR3 protein: CATSDTGQGVVGELFF
CDR3 DNA: TGTGCCACCAGTGATACGGGACAGGGGGTCGTCGGGGAGCTGTTTTTT

clone size: few
V gene: TRBV9
D gene: -
J gene: TRBJ2-3
CDR3 protein: CASSVGYTDTQYF
CDR3 DNA: TGTGCCAGCAGCGTAGGGTACACAGATACGCAGTATTTT

clone size: once
V gene: TRBV5-1
D gene: -
J gene: TRBJ2-1
CDR3 protein: CASSSRERGEQFF
CDR3 DNA: TGCGCCAGCAGCTCCAGGGAACGGGGGGAGCAGTTCTTC

clone size: few
V gene: TRBV28
D gene: -
J gene: TRBJ1-3
CDR3 protein: CASSFLGGGNTIYF
CDR3 DNA: TGTGCCAGCAGTTTTCTGGGGGGAGGAAACACCATATATTTT

clone size: few
V gene: TRBV6-4
D gene: TRBD2
J gene: TRBJ2-3
CDR3 protein: CASRELAGGPDTQYF
CDR3 DNA: TGTGCCAGCAGGGAACTAGCGGGGGGCCCAGATACGCAGTATTTT

clone size: few
V gene: TRBV7-2
D gene: -
J gene: TRBJ2-1
CDR3 protein: CASSLPASGGGIEQFF
CDR3 DNA: TGTGCCAGCAGCTTACCAGCGAGCGGAGGAGGAATTGAGCAGTTCTTC

clone size: few
V gene: TRBV10-3
D gene: TRBD1
J gene: TRBJ2-2
CDR3 protein: CAITRTGGSSNTGELFF
CDR3 DNA: TGTGCCATCACCCGGACAGGGGGCTCCTCCAACACCGGGGAGCTGTTTTTT

clone size: -
V gene: TRBV29-1
D gene: TRBD1
J gene: TRBJ2-7
CDR3 protein: CSVRTGYSYEQYF
CDR3 DNA: TGCAGCGTTAGGACAGGGTATTCCTACGAGCAGTACTTC

clone size: few
V gene: TRBV12-3/TRBV12-4
D gene: TRBD2
J gene: TRBJ2-7
CDR3 protein: CASSRREREKGEQYF
CDR3 DNA: TGTGCCAGCAGTCGACGAGAGCGGGAGAAGGGCGAGCAGTACTTC

clone size: few
V gene: TRBV6-2/TRBV6-3
D gene: -
J gene: TRBJ1-5
CDR3 protein: CASSYWGQSNQPQHF
CDR3 DNA: TGTGCCAGCAGTTACTGGGGACAAAGTAATCAGCCCCAGCATTTT

clone size: -
V gene: TRBV20-1
D gene: -
J gene: TRBJ2-2
CDR3 protein: CSAPGRGNTGELFF
CDR3 DNA: TGCAGTGCTCCCGGGCGGGGGAACACCGGGGAGCTGTTTTTT

clone size: few
V gene: TRBV3-1
D gene: -
J gene: TRBJ1-1
CDR3 protein: CASSQTRAGEAFF
CDR3 DNA: TGTGCCAGCAGCCAGACCCGAGCTGGTGAAGCTTTCTTT

clone size: -
V gene: TRBV29-1
D gene: -
J gene: TRBJ1-1
CDR3 protein: CSVEDSLNTEAFF
CDR3 DNA: TGCAGCGTTGAGGACAGCCTAAACACTGAAGCTTTCTTT